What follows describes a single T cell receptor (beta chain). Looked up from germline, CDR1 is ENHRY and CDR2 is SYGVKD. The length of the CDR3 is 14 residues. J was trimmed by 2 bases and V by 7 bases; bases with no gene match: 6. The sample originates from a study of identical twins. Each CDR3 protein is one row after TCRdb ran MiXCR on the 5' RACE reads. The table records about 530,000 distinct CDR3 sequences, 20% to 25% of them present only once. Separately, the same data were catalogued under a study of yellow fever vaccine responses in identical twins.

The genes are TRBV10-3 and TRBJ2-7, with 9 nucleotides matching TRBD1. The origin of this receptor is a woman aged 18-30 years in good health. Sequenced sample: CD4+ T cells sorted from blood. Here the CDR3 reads CAIKSGQGPYEQYF. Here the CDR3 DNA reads TGTGCCATCAAATCGGGACAGGGCCCCTACGAGCAGTACTTC.